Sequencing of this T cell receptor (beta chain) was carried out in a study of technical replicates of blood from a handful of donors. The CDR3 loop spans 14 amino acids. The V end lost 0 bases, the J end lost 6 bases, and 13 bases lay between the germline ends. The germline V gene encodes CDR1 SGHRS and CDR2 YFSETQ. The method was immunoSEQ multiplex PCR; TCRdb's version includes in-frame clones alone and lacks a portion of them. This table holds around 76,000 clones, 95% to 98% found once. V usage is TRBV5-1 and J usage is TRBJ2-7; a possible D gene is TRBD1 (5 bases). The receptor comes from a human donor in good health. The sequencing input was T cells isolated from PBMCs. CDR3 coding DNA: TGCGCCAGCAGCTTGGTGGGGCAGTCCCCCGAGCAGTACTTC. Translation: CASSLVGQSPEQYF.